This entry lists 18 T cell receptor beta chains sequenced from one sample in a study of cytomegalovirus exposure and HLA in healthy donors. A multiplex PCR was run with 60 Vbeta primers and 13 Jbeta primers. TCRdb's table, derived via immunoSEQ multiplex PCR, lists solely in-frame clones and lacks some. The table lists over 110,000 clones, 82% of them singletons. The source material was PBMCs. All receptors derive from a male donor in good health and CMV-seronegative.

This sequence joins TRBV13 and TRBJ2-2; 10 nucleotides align to TRBD2. CDR1 is PRHDT and CDR2 is FYEKMQ in the germline V gene (reference sequence). Unmatched junction bases numbered 4, after V lost 4 bases and J lost 5 bases. The CDR3 covers 15 residues. In DNA form, the CDR3 reads TGTGCCAGCAGCTCGCTAGCGGGGGATACCGGGGAGCTGTTTTTT. It codes for CASSSLAGDTGELFF. Full variable domain (rest looked up from reference TRBV13 and TRBJ2-2): AAGVIQSPRHLIKEKRETATLKCYPIPRHDTVYWYQQGPGQDPQFLISFYEKMQSDKGSIPDRFSAQQFSDYHSELNMSSLELGDSALYFCASSSLAGDTGELFFGEGSRLTVL.

This clone was observed a few times. Other DNA sequences in the sample encode the same CDR3. The J gene is TRBJ2-5, the V gene TRBV2, with 7 nucleotides matching TRBD1. Germline-derived CDR1 and CDR2 are SNHLY and FYNNEI. Trimming took 6 bases from V and 5 from J; bases not matched to a gene: 6. This CDR3 region has 13 residues. The CDR3: CASSVQGTETQYF. The CDR3 DNA reads as TGTGCCAGCAGCGTACAGGGGACGGAGACCCAGTACTTC.

The chain recombines TRBV9 with TRBJ2-3; a possible D gene is TRBD1 (5 bases). Trimming removed 4 bases from V and 3 bases from J, with 15 bases in between. CDR3 length equals 15 residues. Germline CDR1 is SGDLS and CDR2 is YYNGEE. The CDR3 loop is CASSPAWQGTDTQYF. DNA of the CDR3: TGTGCCAGCAGCCCTGCGTGGCAGGGAACAGATACGCAGTATTTT.

This clone occurred a few times. V is TRBV27 and J is TRBJ2-5, with 9 bases matching TRBD2. This CDR3 is built from 15 residues. CDR1 is MNHEY and CDR2 is SMNVEV in the germline V gene (reference sequence). The junction had 9 bases not matched to a gene; V was cut back by 5 bases and J by 5 bases. The CDR3 bases are TGTGCCAGCAGTAAGACTAGCGGCCCGTGGGAGACCCAGTACTTC. Translating gives CASSKTSGPWETQYF.

The J gene is TRBJ2-1, the V gene TRBV5-8, with D tentatively TRBD1 (6 bases). Trimming left V 4 bases short and J 2 bases short, with 16 bases between. Germline loops: CDR1 SGHTS, CDR2 YDEGEE. The CDR3 is 16 amino acids. The CDR3 DNA reads TGTGCCAGCAGCACCGGACAGCTTATACCCTACAATGAGCAGTTCTTC. This encodes CASSTGQLIPYNEQFF.

The V call is TRBV29-1, the J call TRBJ2-2, with D maybe TRBD1 (6 bases). Trimming cost V 7 bases and J 6 bases, with 15 bases left between them. Germline CDR1 reads SQVTM; CDR2 reads ANQGSEA. The CDR3 totals 13 residues. The CDR3 protein is CSARDIGAGELFF. The DNA of the CDR3 is TGCAGCGCAAGGGACATCGGGGCCGGGGAGCTGTTTTTT.

The V gene is TRBV11-2, the J gene TRBJ2-1, with 9 nucleotides matching TRBD2. CDR3 length equals 15 residues. Germline loops: CDR1 SGHAT, CDR2 FQNNGV. Trimming took 4 bases from V and 2 from J; bases not matched to a gene: 3. The CDR3 DNA follows: TGTGCCAGCAGCTGGGCGGGAGGGGCCTACAATGAGCAGTTCTTC. This translates into CASSWAGGAYNEQFF.

This sequence joins TRBV28 and TRBJ2-3; D might be TRBD2 (5 bases). Germline V gives CDR1 MDHEN, CDR2 SYDVKM. The CDR3 has 14 amino acids. Trimming took off 7 bases at V and 3 bases at J, with 14 bases between the two ends. The CDR3 is CASMKGVVTDTQYF. Here the CDR3 DNA reads TGTGCCAGCATGAAGGGAGTAGTAACAGATACGCAGTATTTT.

The V call is TRBV5-4, the J call TRBJ1-6; TRBD1 agrees at 7 bases. Germline V gene sequence: CDR1 SGHNT, CDR2 YYREEE (reference sequence). CDR3 size: 14 residues. Trimming at V came to 4 bases and at J to 5 bases, leaving 3 bases not matched to a gene. CDR3 DNA sequence: TGTGCCAGCAGCGTGGACAGGAATAATTCACCCCTCCACTTT. It codes for CASSVDRNNSPLHF.

This sequence joins TRBV29-1 and TRBJ2-7; 7 positions agree with TRBD1. Germline V CDR1 and CDR2: SQVTM, ANQGSEA. J gave up 3 bases and V 4 bases, and 6 bases lay outside the gene matches. This CDR3 region has 13 residues. CDR3 amino acids: CSVGGQARYEQYF. The CDR3 coding sequence is TGCAGCGTTGGTGGACAGGCTCGCTACGAGCAGTACTTC.

This chain uses TRBV2 with TRBJ1-1; 7 nucleotides match TRBD1. The CDR3 is 12 residues long. In germline, CDR1 is SNHLY, CDR2 FYNNEI. V gave up 5 bases and J gave up 6 bases; unmatched junction bases: 3. The DNA for the CDR3 is TGTGCCAGCAGTTCCCAGGGGGCTGAAGCTTTCTTT. The encoded protein is CASSSQGAEAFF.

This chain uses TRBV12-5 with TRBJ2-5, with 9 bases fitting TRBD2. CDR3 size: 15 residues. The junction had 5 bases not matched to a gene; V was cut back by 1 base and J by 5 bases. Per germline, CDR1 LGHNT and CDR2 FRNRAP. CDR3 loop: CASGLGTSAFETQYF. CDR3 coding DNA: TGTGCTAGTGGTTTGGGGACTAGCGCGTTCGAGACCCAGTACTTC.

The chain recombines TRBV19 with TRBJ1-5, with a possible D match to TRBD1 (6 bases). CDR3 length: 15 amino acids. Germline V gene lookup returns CDR1 LNHDA and CDR2 SQIVND (reference sequence). V was pared by 4 bases and J by 7 bases, with 17 bases between. In DNA, the CDR3 is TGTGCCAGTAGTAAAGGGGCAGGGGCAGTCCAGCCCCAGCATTTT. This sequence encodes CASSKGAGAVQPQHF.

The chain combines TRBV27 with TRBJ2-1; 9 nucleotides line up with TRBD1. Germline V gene data show CDR1 as MNHEY and CDR2 as SMNVEV (reference sequence). The length of the CDR3 is 15 residues. Germline trimming cut 8 bases from V and 8 bases from J; bases unmatched to any gene: 13. The CDR3 sequence: CASDATGTGFYEQFF. The CDR3 bases are TGTGCCAGCGACGCAACCGGGACAGGGTTCTATGAGCAGTTCTTC.

The J gene is TRBJ2-3, the V gene TRBV5-1; TRBD2 might be the D (6 bases). There are 15 residues in the CDR3. The germline V gene has CDR1 SGHRS and CDR2 YFSETQ. V was pared by 0 bases and J by 3 bases, with 11 bases between. Here the CDR3 reads CASSLAWGVTDTQYF. In nucleotides, the CDR3 is TGCGCCAGCAGCTTGGCTTGGGGGGTTACAGATACGCAGTATTTT. The variable domain in full, with the rest retrieved from reference TRBV5-1 and TRBJ2-3, is KAGVTQTPRYLIKTRGQQVTLSCSPISGHRSVSWYQQTPGQGLQFLFEYFSETQRNKGNFPGRFSGRQFSNSRSEMNVSTLELGDSALYLCASSLAWGVTDTQYFGPGTRLTVL.

In this sample, this clone turned up once. This chain joins TRBV6-5 and TRBJ2-7, with D perhaps matching TRBD2 (5 bases). In germline, CDR1 is MNHEY, CDR2 SVGAGI. The CDR3 is 16 amino acids. Trimming stripped 2 bases from V and 3 bases from J, with 17 bases between. The CDR3 nucleotides are TGTGCCAGCAGTTACACCAGCGGTGGAGTGGGCTACGAGCAGTACTTC. This encodes CASSYTSGGVGYEQYF.

Note on this clone: The germline gene is not matched at one end of the junction; a read error may be the cause. The chain combines TRBV10-3 with TRBJ2-7; D is uncertain. The CDR3 spans 12 residues. Germline V gives CDR1 ENHRY, CDR2 SYGVKD. The CDR3 protein is CAISESVGFPSF. DNA of the CDR3: TGTGCCATCAGTGAGTCGGTGGGCTTCCCGTCGTTC.

The CDR3 nucleotides read TGCGCCAGCAGCGTATCACCCTTTGACAGGGGGAACACTGAAGCTTTCTTT. Its protein product is CASSVSPFDRGNTEAFF. This chain links TRBV5-1 with TRBJ1-1; 8 bases map to TRBD1. V lost 4 bases to trimming and J lost 1 base; unmatched junction nucleotides: 12. The length of the CDR3 is 17 residues. Germline-derived CDR1 and CDR2 are SGHRS and YFSETQ. Supplemented by reference TRBV5-1 and TRBJ1-1, the full variable domain reads KAGVTQTPRYLIKTRGQQVTLSCSPISGHRSVSWYQQTPGQGLQFLFEYFSETQRNKGNFPGRFSGRQFSNSRSEMNVSTLELGDSALYLCASSVSPFDRGNTEAFFGQGTRLTVV.